This T cell receptor beta chain was identified in a study of blood T cell repertoires in COVID-19. In the study overall: T cells, B-cell-depleted T cells, or PBMCs provided the cDNA or gDNA that served as material.

CDR3 length equals 14 residues. The germline CDR1 and CDR2 sequences are KGHSH and LQKENI. Trimming took 3 bases from V and 4 from J, leaving 9 bases between them. Seattle cases were enrolled at active infection and followed longitudinally. As handled by the study authors: The authors estimated nucleated cell counts from reference gene primer amplification. Profiled with immunoSEQ multiplex PCR; TCRdb holds only in-frame clones, not every one. From that table come the V and J calls and clone size; the DNA was used to work out D and trimming. Of about 170,000 clones listed, 82% are singletons. The sequenced sample was peripheral blood. The chain carries TRBV18 and TRBJ1-4; D gene ambiguous. This TCR was sampled from a woman aged 40 to 50 with COVID-19, enrolled during active disease. This CDR3 is CASSPTGINEKLFF. CDR3 sequence (DNA): TGTGCCAGCTCACCGACGGGGATTAATGAAAAACTGTTTTTT. The full variable domain, with the rest looked up from reference TRBV18 and TRBJ1-4, is NAGVMQNPRHLVRRRGQEARLRCSPMKGHSHVYWYRQLPEEGLKFMVYLQKENIIDESGMPKERFSAEFPKEGPSILRIQQVVRGDSAAYFCASSPTGINEKLFFGSGTQLSVL.